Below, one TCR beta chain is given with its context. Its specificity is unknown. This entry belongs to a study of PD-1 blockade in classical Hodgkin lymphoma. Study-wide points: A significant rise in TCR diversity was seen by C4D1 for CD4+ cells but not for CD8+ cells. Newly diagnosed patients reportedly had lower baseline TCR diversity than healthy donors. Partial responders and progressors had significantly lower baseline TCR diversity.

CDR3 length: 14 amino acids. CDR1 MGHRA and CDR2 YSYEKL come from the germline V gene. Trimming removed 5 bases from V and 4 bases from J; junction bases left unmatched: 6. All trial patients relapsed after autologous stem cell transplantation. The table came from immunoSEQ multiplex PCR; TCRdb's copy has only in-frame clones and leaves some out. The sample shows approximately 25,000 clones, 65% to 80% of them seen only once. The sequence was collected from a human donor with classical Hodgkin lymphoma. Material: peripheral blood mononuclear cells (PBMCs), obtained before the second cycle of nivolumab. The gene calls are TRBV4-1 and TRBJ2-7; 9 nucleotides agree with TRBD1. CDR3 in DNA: TGCGCCAGCAGCTTGGGACAGGGAGGATACGAGCAGTACTTC. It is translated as CASSLGQGGYEQYF.